A selection of T cell receptor beta chains follows, all from one sample in a study of blood T cells in healthy people across ages. TCRdb reprocessed the 5' RACE reads with MiXCR, giving one entry per CDR3 protein. The table shows fewer than 900,000 distinct CDR3 sequences, with over 45% occurring only once. Material for sequencing was blood. Every receptor here comes from a woman aged 60-70 years in good health. Each CDR3 is given with its conserved first and last residue. The order of the fields is D gene, clone size, V gene, J gene, CDR3 protein, CDR3 DNA. A D gene is named only where the DNA matches it firmly. Clone size is given for some rows only: seen once, a few or many times, or a class if the clone is expanded.

TRBD2	few	TRBV7-2	TRBJ2-1	CASSPTSGRSQETQFF	TGTGCCAGCAGCCCGACTAGCGGGAGGAGTCAAGAGACCCAGTTCTTC
NA	NA	TRBV7-2	TRBJ2-7	CASSLGDHKGLNEQYF	TGTGCCAGCAGCTTAGGGGACCACAAAGGTCTCAACGAGCAGTACTTC
NA	NA	TRBV20-1	TRBJ2-5	CSARDWRSGQETQYF	TGCAGTGCTAGAGATTGGAGGAGCGGCCAAGAGACCCAGTACTTC
NA	NA	TRBV6-1	TRBJ2-7	CASSEVVYEQYF	TGTGCCAGCAGTGAAGTCGTTTACGAGCAGTACTTC
NA	NA	TRBV6-5	TRBJ2-5	CVSSYDRIQETQYF	TGTGTCAGCAGTTATGACAGAATCCAAGAGACCCAGTACTTC
TRBD2	many	TRBV4-2	TRBJ2-7	CASSQALGLGRSEQYF	TGTGCCAGCAGCCAGGCTCTAGGACTAGGGAGGAGCGAGCAGTACTTC
NA	few	TRBV15	TRBJ2-7	CATSRDRGFNEQYF	TGTGCCACCAGCAGAGACAGAGGTTTTAATGAGCAGTACTTC
TRBD1	few	TRBV2	TRBJ2-5	CASRDRGIWKTQYF	TGTGCCAGCCGGGACAGGGGGATTTGGAAGACCCAGTACTTC
TRBD1	few	TRBV20-1	TRBJ2-5	CSAPGQGIPPHPETQYF	TGCAGTGCTCCCGGACAGGGGATTCCTCCCCACCCAGAGACCCAGTACTTC
TRBD2	NA	TRBV4-1	TRBJ2-7	CANSQAIAGDYEQYF	TGCGCCAACAGCCAAGCCATAGCGGGAGATTACGAGCAGTACTTC
TRBD1	NA	TRBV6-4	TRBJ1-6	CASSRQGNSPLHF	TGTGCCAGCAGTCGACAGGGAAATTCACCCCTCCACTTT
TRBD2	NA	TRBV5-1	TRBJ2-7	CASSLGTSGAEQYF	TGCGCCAGCAGCTTGGGGACTAGCGGAGCAGAGCAGTACTTC
NA	NA	TRBV4-3	TRBJ2-5	CASSQGLLVNEQYF	TGCGCCAGCAGCCAAGGGCTCCTGGTCAATGAGCAGTACTTC
NA	NA	TRBV10-3	TRBJ1-6	CAISEGDKPYNSPLHF	TGTGCCATCAGTGAAGGGGACAAACCGTATAATTCACCCCTCCACTTT
TRBD1	NA	TRBV27	TRBJ2-7	CASSRSPGTGAFSYEQYF	TGTGCCAGCAGTCGATCTCCCGGGACAGGGGCGTTCTCCTACGAGCAGTACTTC
TRBD2	few	TRBV7-2	TRBJ2-7	CASSFTWTSGTYEQYF	TGTGCCAGCAGCTTCACATGGACTAGCGGAACTTACGAGCAGTACTTC
NA	NA	TRBV20-1	TRBJ1-1	CSVPIGPKDTEAFF	TGCAGTGTTCCGATCGGGCCGAAAGACACTGAAGCTTTCTTT
NA	once	TRBV29-1	TRBJ2-2	CSVESRGDTGELFF	TGCAGCGTTGAATCCAGGGGGGACACCGGGGAGCTGTTTTTT
TRBD2	NA	TRBV20-1	TRBJ2-1	CSASEAGLYNEQFF	TGCAGTGCTAGTGAAGCGGGGCTCTACAATGAGCAGTTCTTC
TRBD2	many	TRBV10-3	TRBJ2-7	CAISEGTSGTYEQYF	TGTGCCATCAGTGAGGGGACTAGCGGGACCTACGAGCAGTACTTC
NA	many	TRBV20-1	TRBJ2-3	CSLDRASTDTQYF	TGCAGCCTCGACCGGGCTAGCACAGATACGCAGTATTTT
NA	NA	TRBV7-2	TRBJ1-5	CASSLAGQNQPQHF	TGTGCCAGCAGCTTAGCGGGTCAGAATCAGCCCCAGCATTTT
NA	NA	TRBV7-9	TRBJ2-5	CASSGRQGGQETQYF	TGTGCCAGCAGCGGCAGACAGGGAGGTCAAGAGACCCAGTACTTC
TRBD2	once	TRBV30	TRBJ2-3	CAWSAAGGPADTQYF	TGTGCCTGGAGTGCAGCGGGAGGGCCGGCAGATACGCAGTATTTT
NA	NA	TRBV29-1	TRBJ1-2	CSVVQNYGYTF	TGCAGCGTGGTACAAAACTATGGCTACACCTTC